Below are 21 T cell receptor beta chains sequenced from a single sample in a study of cytomegalovirus exposure and HLA in healthy donors. The PCR had 60 Vbeta and 13 Jbeta primers. TCRdb's table, derived via immunoSEQ multiplex PCR, lists solely in-frame clones and lacks some. This sample has some 200,000 clones, with around 70% found just once. The sequencing sample was made of PBMCs. The receptor set was obtained from a man aged 35 to 55 in good health and CMV-seropositive.

The V gene is TRBV11-3, the J gene TRBJ2-2; weak D call: TRBD1 (6 bases). Germline CDR1 is SGHNT and CDR2 is YENEEA. The CDR3 extends over 15 amino acids. Trimming took 5 bases from V and 3 from J, leaving 13 bases between them. The CDR3 DNA follows: TGTGCCAGCAGCAACAGGGTATTGGACACCGGGGAGCTGTTTTTT. Translating it yields CASSNRVLDTGELFF.

The chain combines TRBV2 with TRBJ1-1; 7 bases map to TRBD1. The CDR3 covers 16 residues. Per germline, CDR1 SNHLY and CDR2 FYNNEI. J gave up 5 bases and V 8 bases, and 17 bases lay outside the gene matches. CDR3 nucleotides: TGTGCCAGCGGACGACAGTACCTGACAGGGACGACTGAAGCTTTCTTT. Protein sequence: CASGRQYLTGTTEAFF.

The chain employs TRBV19 and TRBJ2-6; TRBD1 is a possible D gene (5 bases). CDR3 length: 16 residues. Deletions cut 5 bases from V and 0 bases from J, with 11 bases between. CDR1 is LNHDA and CDR2 is SQIVND in the germline V gene (reference sequence). CDR3: CASSDSRVSGANVLTF. In DNA form, the CDR3 reads TGTGCCAGTAGTGACTCCAGGGTCTCTGGGGCCAACGTCCTGACTTTC.

This clone was seen only a few times. The rearrangement links TRBV16 to TRBJ1-5; TRBD1 might be the D (6 bases). This CDR3 has 14 residues. V dropped 7 bases and J dropped 7 bases, with 17 bases sitting between them. Germline CDR1 reads KGHSY; CDR2 reads FQNENV. This CDR3 reads CASTSRDNNQPQHF. The CDR3 bases are TGTGCCAGCACCTCCCGGGACAATAACCAGCCCCAGCATTTT.

The chain joins TRBV5-1 to TRBJ2-1; TRBD1 matches at 10 bases. V trimming: 3 bases; J trimming: 2 bases; junction bases outside the gene matches: 2. The CDR3 is made up of 15 amino acids. From germline, CDR1 is SGHRS and CDR2 YFSETQ. The CDR3 protein is CASSSGQGPYNEQFF. The CDR3 DNA reads TGCGCCAGCAGCTCGGGACAGGGGCCCTACAATGAGCAGTTCTTC.

V usage is TRBV14 and J usage is TRBJ1-1, with D perhaps TRBD1 (5 bases). The CDR3 loop spans 13 amino acids. V was clipped by 6 bases and J by 0 bases, with 8 bases between them. Per germline, CDR1 SGHDN and CDR2 FVKESK. In nucleotides, the CDR3 is TGTGCCAGCAGATCAGGGCTGAACACTGAAGCTTTCTTT. Its translation: CASRSGLNTEAFF.

V is TRBV19 and J is TRBJ1-1, with TRBD1 as a possible D gene (6 bases). Germline values: CDR1 LNHDA, CDR2 SQIVND (reference sequence). V dropped 0 bases and J dropped 4 bases, with 9 bases sitting between them. The CDR3 spans 14 residues. The CDR3 sequence is CASSIDMDSTEAFF. CDR3 sequence (DNA): TGTGCCAGTAGTATAGACATGGACAGCACTGAAGCTTTCTTT.

The chain links TRBV13 to TRBJ2-3; 8 bases line up with TRBD2. The CDR3 consists of 15 residues. Unmatched junction bases numbered 6, after V lost 2 bases and J lost 5 bases. CDR1 and CDR2 (germline): PRHDT, FYEKMQ (reference sequence). CDR3 sequence: CASSLRLAGQDTQYF. For the CDR3, the DNA is TGTGCCAGCAGCTTAAGGCTAGCGGGCCAAGATACGCAGTATTTT. The full variable domain, in which reference TRBV13 and TRBJ2-3 provide the parts outside the CDR3, is AAGVIQSPRHLIKEKRETATLKCYPIPRHDTVYWYQQGPGQDPQFLISFYEKMQSDKGSIPDRFSAQQFSDYHSELNMSSLELGDSALYFCASSLRLAGQDTQYFGPGTRLTVL.

This clone was detected only a few times. V usage is TRBV7-6 and J usage is TRBJ2-7; 8 nucleotides match TRBD1. This CDR3 contains 16 residues. The germline gives CDR1 SGHVS, CDR2 FNYEAQ. V trimming: 4 bases; J trimming: 3 bases; junction bases outside the gene matches: 11. CDR3 bases: TGTGCCAGCAGCTCACAGGGGGGACAGAGCTTCTACGAGCAGTACTTC. It translates to CASSSQGGQSFYEQYF. Variable domain in full (rest from reference TRBV7-6 and TRBJ2-7): GAGVSQSPRYKVTKRGQDVALRCDPISGHVSLYWYRQALGQGPEFLTYFNYEAQQDKSGLPNDRFSAERPEGSISTLTIQRTEQRDSAMYRCASSSQGGQSFYEQYFGPGTRLTVT.

A few counts support this clone. The J gene is TRBJ1-2, the V gene TRBV7-9, with 8 bases fitting TRBD1. J lost 6 bases, V lost 5 bases, and 8 bases had no gene match. Germline CDR1 and CDR2: SEHNR and FQNEAQ (reference sequence). The CDR3 loop spans 14 amino acids. The CDR3 reads CASSPGQGFDGYTF. CDR3 DNA: TGTGCCAGCAGCCCTGGACAGGGATTCGATGGCTACACCTTC.

The gene calls are TRBV4-1 and TRBJ2-1; 8 bases match TRBD1. CDR3 size: 16 residues. Germline V gene sequence: CDR1 MGHRA, CDR2 YSYEKL. V was clipped by 4 bases and J by 3 bases; unmatched bases: 8. Written as DNA, the CDR3 is TGCGCCAGCAGCCCAGAGGCAACAGGGGGCTACAATGAGCAGTTCTTC. This codes for CASSPEATGGYNEQFF.

The chain combines TRBV7-2 with TRBJ2-5, with TRBD2 matching over 9 bases. Losses at the gene ends were 5 bases for V and 2 bases for J; bases not matched to a gene: 9. CDR3 length: 16 residues. Germline assignment: CDR1 SGHTA and CDR2 FQGNSA. The CDR3 DNA is TGTGCCAGCAGCAAAGGGGGAGCGGGGGGACAAGAGACCCAGTACTTC. The encoded protein is CASSKGGAGGQETQYF.

The J gene is TRBJ2-1, the V gene TRBV5-6; D call uncertain. Germline V lookup: CDR1 SGHDT, CDR2 YYEEEE. V lost 4 bases, J lost 4 bases, and 6 bases lay in between. The CDR3 runs 12 residues. The CDR3 sequence: CASSQYYNEQFF. DNA of the CDR3: TGTGCCAGCAGCCAGTATTACAATGAGCAGTTCTTC.

About this clone: This specimen includes other DNA sequences encoding the same CDR3. The chain couples TRBV6-5 to TRBJ2-7, with 8 positions matching TRBD1. This CDR3 comprises 14 residues. The germline V gene has CDR1 MNHEY and CDR2 SVGAGI. V shed 2 bases, J shed 2 bases, and the junction held 2 bases outside the gene matches. Here the CDR3 DNA reads TGTGCCAGCAGTTACGGACAGGGAACCTACGAGCAGTACTTC. Translation gives CASSYGQGTYEQYF.

This clone came up once. The genes are TRBV7-2 and TRBJ2-5, with unresolved D. Trimming stripped 2 bases from V and 0 bases from J, with 7 bases between. Germline V lookup: CDR1 SGHTA, CDR2 FQGNSA. The CDR3 contains 14 residues. The CDR3 protein is CASSLILYQETQYF. The CDR3, as DNA: TGTGCCAGCAGCTTAATCTTGTACCAAGAGACCCAGTACTTC.

This sequence joins TRBV5-1 and TRBJ1-1; D might be TRBD1 (6 bases). This CDR3 contains 14 residues. Trimming took off 1 base at V and 4 bases at J, with 11 bases between the two ends. From germline, CDR1 is SGHRS and CDR2 YFSETQ. CDR3 in amino acids: CASSLRQDGTEAFF. The CDR3 DNA sequence: TGCGCCAGCAGCTTGAGACAGGATGGCACTGAAGCTTTCTTT.

The rearrangement joins TRBV7-2 to TRBJ1-5; D is unresolved. The CDR3 has 17 residues. V was clipped by 11 bases and J by 2 bases, with 25 bases between them. Germline V gene lookup returns CDR1 SGHTA and CDR2 FQGNSA. CDR3 coding DNA: TGTGCCCTGGGAGTCAGATCGCAGCCTTGGGGCAATCAGCCCCAGCATTTT. As protein: CALGVRSQPWGNQPQHF.

V and J are TRBV2 and TRBJ2-3; a possible D gene is TRBD1 (6 bases). Germline V gives CDR1 SNHLY, CDR2 FYNNEI. Trimming pared 9 bases from V and 1 base from J, leaving 14 bases between. CDR3 size: 14 residues. CDR3 coding DNA: TGTGCCAGTTTCAGGGGTCGGGGCACAGATACGCAGTATTTT. Its protein is CASFRGRGTDTQYF.

The chain has TRBV11-2 and TRBJ1-1, with D perhaps matching TRBD1 (5 bases). The V and J ends lost 0 bases and 1 base respectively, with 9 bases between them. The CDR3 totals 15 residues. Germline V gene data show CDR1 as SGHAT and CDR2 as FQNNGV. For the CDR3, the DNA is TGTGCCAGCAGCTTAGATTATCAGGGGAACACTGAAGCTTTCTTT. Amino acid sequence: CASSLDYQGNTEAFF.

The V gene is TRBV6-5, the J gene TRBJ1-4; D gene ambiguous. V gave up 6 bases and J gave up 10 bases, with 15 bases separating them. This CDR3 region has 13 residues. CDR1 is MNHEY, CDR2 SVGAGI, per germline. The chain's CDR3 is CASRTPGLGKLFF. The CDR3 DNA is TGTGCCAGCAGAACCCCAGGCTTGGGAAAACTGTTTTTT.

The chain uses TRBV15 and TRBJ1-2, with 7 bases fitting TRBD1. The J segment lost 3 bases and the V segment lost 0 bases, leaving 4 bases of the junction unmatched. The CDR3 loop spans 15 amino acids. Per the germline V gene, CDR1 is LNHNV and CDR2 is YYDKDF (reference sequence). The CDR3 DNA reads TGTGCCACCAGCAGAGAAGTACAGGGGCACTATGGCTACACCTTC. It specifies CATSREVQGHYGYTF.